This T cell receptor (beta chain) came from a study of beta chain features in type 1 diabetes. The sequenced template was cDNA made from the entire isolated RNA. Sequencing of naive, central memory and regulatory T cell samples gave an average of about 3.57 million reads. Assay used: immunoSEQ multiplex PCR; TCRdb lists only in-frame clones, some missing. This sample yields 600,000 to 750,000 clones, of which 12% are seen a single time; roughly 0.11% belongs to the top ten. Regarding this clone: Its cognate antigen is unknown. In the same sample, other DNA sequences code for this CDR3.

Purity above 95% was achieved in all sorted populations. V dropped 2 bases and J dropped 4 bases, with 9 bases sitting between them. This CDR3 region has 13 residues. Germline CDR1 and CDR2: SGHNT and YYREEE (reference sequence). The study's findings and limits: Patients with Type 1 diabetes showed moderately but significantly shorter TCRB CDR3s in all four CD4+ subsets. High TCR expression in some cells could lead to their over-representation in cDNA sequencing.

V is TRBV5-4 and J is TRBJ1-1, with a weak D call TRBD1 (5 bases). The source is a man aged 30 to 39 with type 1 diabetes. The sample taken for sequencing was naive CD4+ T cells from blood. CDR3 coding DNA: TGTGCCAGCAGCTTTTCTGGGGGCACTGAAGCTTTCTTT. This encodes CASSFSGGTEAFF.